The 18 T cell receptor beta chains reported below all come from one sample, sequenced in a study of control samples from healthy donors and cancer patients. The protocol was immunoSEQ multiplex PCR, while the TCRdb copy is restricted to in-frame clones and leaves out a portion. The sample comprises about 120,000 clones, around 89% of which are singletons, and less than 4% rests with the top ten. What was sequenced was blood. The receptors shown here come from a man aged 35 to 55 in good health.

This chain connects TRBV30 to TRBJ1-5; D is possibly TRBD1 (6 bases). Per germline, CDR1 GTSNPN and CDR2 SVGIG (reference sequence). CDR3 length: 16 amino acids. With 1 base removed from V and 0 bases from J, the gap between germline ends came to 13 bases. This CDR3 reads CAWSEQGGYSNQPQHF. Written as DNA, the CDR3 is TGTGCCTGGAGTGAACAGGGAGGTTATAGCAATCAGCCCCAGCATTTT. Drawing the rest from reference TRBV30 and TRBJ1-5, the complete variable domain is SQTIHQWPATLVQPVGSPLSLECTVEGTSNPNLYWYRQAAGRGLQLLFYSVGIGQISSEVPQNLSASRPQDRQFILSSKKLLLSDSGFYLCAWSEQGGYSNQPQHFGDGTRLSIL.

V and J are TRBV18 and TRBJ1-2; tentative D call: TRBD1 (6 bases). The CDR3 length is 17 residues. V was cut by 2 bases and J by 4 bases, with 20 bases left in between. Germline V CDR1 and CDR2: KGHSH, LQKENI. In DNA, the CDR3 is TGTGCCAGCTCACCAACAACCGGGGACACAGAGGGCTATGGCTACACCTTC. Its translation is CASSPTTGDTEGYGYTF.

This clone showed up just once. The CDR3 spells CASSLNPGNQPQHF. The CDR3 DNA reads TGTGCCAGCAGCCTAAATCCGGGCAATCAGCCCCAGCATTTT. The chain employs TRBV5-5 and TRBJ1-5, with no clear D. CDR1 and CDR2 from the germline V gene are SGHKS and YYEKEE (reference sequence). V was cut by 4 bases and J by 2 bases, with 10 bases left in between. The CDR3 contains 14 residues.

The chain recombines TRBV4-1 with TRBJ1-6; D uncertain. This CDR3 is 15 amino acids long. CDR1 and CDR2 (germline): MGHRA, YSYEKL. V lost 4 bases and J lost 2, with 9 bases in between. The CDR3: CASSPNRAYNSPLHF. DNA for the CDR3: TGCGCCAGCAGCCCCAACCGGGCCTATAATTCACCCCTCCACTTT.

The J gene is TRBJ2-2, the V gene TRBV4-1; 8 bases agree with TRBD1. The ends lost 1 base at V and 4 bases at J; junction bases unmatched: 8. Germline loops: CDR1 MGHRA, CDR2 YSYEKL. This CDR3 is built from 17 residues. The CDR3, as DNA: TGCGCCAGCAGCCAAGGCGGCAGGGGGCTGGCCACCGGGGAGCTGTTTTTT. Its protein is CASSQGGRGLATGELFF.

V is TRBV2 and J is TRBJ1-4; D is undetermined. Trimming removed 3 bases from V and 5 bases from J, with 7 bases in between. CDR1 is SNHLY and CDR2 is FYNNEI in the germline V gene. The CDR3 has 13 residues. CDR3 protein: CASSDGRNEKLFF. CDR3 in DNA: TGTGCCAGCAGTGACGGAAGGAATGAAAAACTGTTTTTT. Based on the CDR3 plus reference TRBV2 and TRBJ1-4, the full variable domain is EPEVTQTPSHQVTQMGQEVILRCVPISNHLYFYWYRQILGQKVEFLVSFYNNEISEKSEIFDDQFSVERPDGSNFTLKIRSTKLEDSAMYFCASSDGRNEKLFFGSGTQLSVL.

The genes are TRBV7-9 and TRBJ2-3, with no clear D. Between the trimmed V and J ends, which lost 2 bases and 5 bases, there was a span of 5 bases. This CDR3 contains 12 residues. Germline values: CDR1 SEHNR, CDR2 FQNEAQ (reference sequence). The CDR3 region has the DNA TGTGCCAGCAGCTTAACAAAAGATACGCAGTATTTT. This gives the protein CASSLTKDTQYF.

This sequence joins TRBV7-9 and TRBJ1-2; possible D gene TRBD1, 5 bases. Trimming cost V 0 bases and J 3 bases, with 11 bases left between them. This CDR3 is built from 15 residues. Germline V lookup: CDR1 SEHNR, CDR2 FQNEAQ (reference sequence). This chain's CDR3 is CASSLAVGLDYGYTF. CDR3 in DNA: TGTGCCAGCAGCTTAGCGGTGGGGCTAGACTATGGCTACACCTTC. The variable domain in full, with the rest retrieved from reference TRBV7-9 and TRBJ1-2, is DTGVSQNPRHKITKRGQNVTFRCDPISEHNRLYWYRQTLGQGPEFLTYFQNEAQLEKSRLLSDRFSAERPKGSFSTLEIQRTEQGDSAMYLCASSLAVGLDYGYTFGSGTRLTVV.

The chain links TRBV11-3 to TRBJ2-3; weak D call: TRBD1 (5 bases). V was trimmed by 1 base and J by 5 bases, leaving 10 bases between them. The CDR3 is 14 amino acids. Per the germline V gene, CDR1 is SGHNT and CDR2 is YENEEA. The CDR3: CASSLGRVRDTQYF. CDR3 nucleotides: TGTGCCAGCAGCTTAGGCAGGGTCAGAGATACGCAGTATTTT.

This clone was counted a few times. V usage is TRBV4-3 and J usage is TRBJ1-1; D call uncertain. This CDR3 spans 16 amino acids. Germline-derived CDR1 and CDR2 are LGHNA and YSLEER. Trimming removed 0 bases from V and 5 bases from J, with 16 bases in between. The CDR3 loop is CASSQDPPPLPTEAFF. CDR3 sequence (DNA): TGCGCCAGCAGCCAAGATCCTCCTCCCTTACCTACTGAAGCTTTCTTT.

The chain recombines TRBV7-9 with TRBJ2-3; no definite D call. The CDR3 spans 15 residues. Between the trimmed V and J ends, which lost 0 bases and 2 bases, there was a span of 9 bases. Germline V gene lookup returns CDR1 SEHNR and CDR2 FQNEAQ (reference sequence). CDR3 nucleotides: TGTGCCAGCAGCTTAGCGTACTACGACACAGATACGCAGTATTTT. It yields the protein CASSLAYYDTDTQYF.

The gene calls are TRBV7-9 and TRBJ1-1; D remains ambiguous. The germline CDR1 and CDR2 sequences are SEHNR and FQNEAQ (reference sequence). V lost 3 bases to trimming and J lost 4 bases, with 9 bases between them. The CDR3 totals 13 residues. The CDR3 DNA follows: TGTGCCAGCAGCTTTGCTTGGATCACTGAAGCTTTCTTT. The encoded protein is CASSFAWITEAFF.

The chain combines TRBV19 with TRBJ1-5, with D unresolved. Germline V gene data show CDR1 as LNHDA and CDR2 as SQIVND (reference sequence). The V end was cut by 5 bases, the J end by 4 bases, with 6 bases between. CDR3 length: 12 residues. The CDR3 here is CASSEGNQPQHF. The DNA of the CDR3 is TGTGCCAGTAGTGAGGGAAATCAGCCCCAGCATTTT.

The V call is TRBV5-6, the J call TRBJ1-4; 8 nucleotides match TRBD1. The CDR3 consists of 16 residues. J was trimmed by 3 bases and V by 3 bases; bases with no gene match: 7. The germline CDR1 and CDR2 sequences are SGHDT and YYEEEE. In DNA, the CDR3 is TGTGCCAGCAGCTCTATCCAGGGGGCTGCTAATGAAAAACTGTTTTTT. This gives the protein CASSSIQGAANEKLFF.

The rearrangement uses TRBV5-4 and TRBJ2-5; TRBD2 might be the D (5 bases). Trimming pared 0 bases from V and 2 bases from J, leaving 8 bases between. The V gene's germline CDR1 is SGHNT and CDR2 YYREEE (reference sequence). The CDR3 covers 14 residues. CDR3 loop: CASSLGSGQETQYF. The CDR3 DNA reads as TGTGCCAGCAGCTTGGGGAGCGGACAAGAGACCCAGTACTTC.

CDR3 in amino acids: CASSARTGGVDTQYF. Written as DNA, the CDR3 is TGTGCCAGCAGCGCCCGGACAGGGGGTGTGGATACGCAGTATTTT. The gene calls are TRBV9 and TRBJ2-3, with 10 bases that match TRBD1. The J segment lost 6 bases and the V segment lost 3 bases, leaving 7 bases of the junction unmatched. Germline V CDR1 and CDR2: SGDLS, YYNGEE. The CDR3 has 15 amino acids.

Remarks on this clone: Other nucleotide sequences in the sample specify the same CDR3. The chain joins TRBV14 to TRBJ1-1, with D perhaps TRBD1 (5 bases). CDR3 length equals 13 residues. V was cut by 4 bases and J by 1 base, with 7 bases left in between. Looked up from germline, CDR1 is SGHDN and CDR2 is FVKESK. DNA for the CDR3: TGTGCCAGCAGCCTACAGGAGAACACTGAAGCTTTCTTT. Its translation: CASSLQENTEAFF.

The gene calls are TRBV4-1 and TRBJ2-5; perhaps TRBD1 as D (6 bases). V was shortened by 3 bases and J by 4 bases, with 9 bases between the two germline ends. Germline CDR1 and CDR2: MGHRA and YSYEKL. This CDR3 has 13 residues. Here the CDR3 DNA reads TGCGCCAGCAGCCAGTTCAGGGGAGAGACCCAGTACTTC. Translating gives CASSQFRGETQYF.